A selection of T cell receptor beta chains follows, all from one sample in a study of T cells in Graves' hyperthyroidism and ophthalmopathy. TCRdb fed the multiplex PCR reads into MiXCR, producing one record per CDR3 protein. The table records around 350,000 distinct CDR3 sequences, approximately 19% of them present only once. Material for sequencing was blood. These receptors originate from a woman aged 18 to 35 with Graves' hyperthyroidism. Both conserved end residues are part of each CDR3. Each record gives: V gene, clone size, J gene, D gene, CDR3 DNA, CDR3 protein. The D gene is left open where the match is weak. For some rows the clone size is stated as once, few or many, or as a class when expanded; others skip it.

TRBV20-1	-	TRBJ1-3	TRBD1	TGCAGTGCTAGAGTTAGGACAGGGAGCTCTGGAAACACCATATATTTT	CSARVRTGSSGNTIYF
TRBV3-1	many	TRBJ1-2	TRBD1	TGTGCCAGCAGCCCCCGGACAGGGAGGTATGGCTACACCTTC	CASSPRTGRYGYTF
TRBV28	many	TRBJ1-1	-	TGTGCCAGCACCTCCCTATACCCGTATGGGAACACTGAAGCTTTCTTT	CASTSLYPYGNTEAFF
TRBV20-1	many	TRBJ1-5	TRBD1	TGCAGTGCCGGGACAGGGGATCAGCCCCAGCATTTT	CSAGTGDQPQHF
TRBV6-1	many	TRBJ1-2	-	TGTGCCAGCAGTGAAATAAGCCTATACTACAGGAGTGGCTACACCTTC	CASSEISLYYRSGYTF
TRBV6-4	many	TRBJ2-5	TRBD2	TGTGCCAGCAGTGGGACTAGCGGGGGACAAGAGACCCAGTACTTC	CASSGTSGGQETQYF
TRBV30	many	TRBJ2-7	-	TGTGCCTGGAGTCCCGGGTCCTACCTCGAGCAGTACTTC	CAWSPGSYLEQYF
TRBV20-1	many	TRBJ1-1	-	TGCAGTGCTAGAGGCAGGGGCCCTGAAGCTTTCTTT	CSARGRGPEAFF
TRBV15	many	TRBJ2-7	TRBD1	TGTGCCACCAGCAGAGGTGTCGGGACAGAGTACGAGCAGTACTTC	CATSRGVGTEYEQYF
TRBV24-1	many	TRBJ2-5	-	TGTGCCACCAGTGATGGTGTATCCCAAGAGACCCAGTACTTC	CATSDGVSQETQYF
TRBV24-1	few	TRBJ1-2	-	TGTGCCACCAGTGAGCCCAACAGGGACGGCTACACCTTC	CATSEPNRDGYTF
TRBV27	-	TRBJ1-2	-	TGTGCCAGCAGCCCTATGGGGGATATTCTGTATGGCTACACCTTC	CASSPMGDILYGYTF
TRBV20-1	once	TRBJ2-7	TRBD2	TGCAGTGCCGACACAGGGACTAGCGGAGCCTACGAGCAGTACTTC	CSADTGTSGAYEQYF
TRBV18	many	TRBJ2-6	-	TGTGCCAGCTCACCGACAGGCCCTGGGTACTCTGGGGCCAACGTCCTGACTTTC	CASSPTGPGYSGANVLTF
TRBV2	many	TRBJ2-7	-	TGTGCCAGCAGTGACGAGTTTGGACAGACTAAATCCTACGAGCAGTACTTC	CASSDEFGQTKSYEQYF
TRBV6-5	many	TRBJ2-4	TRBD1	TGTGCCAGCAGTTTCCGGGACAGGGACAAAAACATTCAGTACTTC	CASSFRDRDKNIQYF
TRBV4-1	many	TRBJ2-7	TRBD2	TGCGCCAGCAGCCAAGACCCCGCTGGGACTAGCGGCGAGCAGTACTTC	CASSQDPAGTSGEQYF
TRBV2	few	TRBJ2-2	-	TGTGCCGGCGGCGGGCCCGGGCGGATGTCGGTTAACACCGGGGAGCTGTTTTTT	CAGGGPGRMSVNTGELFF
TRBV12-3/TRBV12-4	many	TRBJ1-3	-	TGTGCCAGCAGTTCAACACGAAGGGGGTTAAGCTCTGGAAACACCATATATTTT	CASSSTRRGLSSGNTIYF
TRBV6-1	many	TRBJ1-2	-	TGTGCCACCGGAGAGGATGGCTACACCTTC	CATGEDGYTF
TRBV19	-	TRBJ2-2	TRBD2	TGTGCCAGTAATGGGGGGGATACGAACACCGGGGAGCTGTTTTTT	CASNGGDTNTGELFF
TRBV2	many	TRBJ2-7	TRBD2	TGTGCCAGCAGATCAAGCGGGGGCCCCTACGAGCAGTACTTC	CASRSSGGPYEQYF
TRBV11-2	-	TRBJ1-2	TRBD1	TGTGCCAGCAGCTTAGAAACAGGGGGCTATGGCTACACCTTC	CASSLETGGYGYTF
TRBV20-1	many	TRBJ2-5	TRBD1	TGCAGTGCTCCTTCCGGGACAGGTTTTAGGGAGACCCAGTACTTC	CSAPSGTGFRETQYF
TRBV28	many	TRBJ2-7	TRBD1	TGTGCCAGCGGGGAAGCCGGGACAGGCTACGAGCAGTACTTC	CASGEAGTGYEQYF
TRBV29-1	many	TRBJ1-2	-	TGCAGCGTTGATTTTTCTTATTATGGCTACACCTTC	CSVDFSYYGYTF
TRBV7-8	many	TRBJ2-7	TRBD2	TGTGCCAGCAGCATCTGGACTAGCGGGGGGTCACACGAGCAGTACTTC	CASSIWTSGGSHEQYF
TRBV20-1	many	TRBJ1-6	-	TGCAGTGCTAGTAAGATTAGGCAAAATTCACCCCTCCACTTT	CSASKIRQNSPLHF
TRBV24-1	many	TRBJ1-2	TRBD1	TGTGCCACCAGTGATGAGGGGACAGGGAGCCATGGCTACACCTTC	CATSDEGTGSHGYTF
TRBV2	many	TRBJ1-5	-	TGTGCCAGCAGTGAATTTCTGGGAGATCAGCCCCAGCATTTT	CASSEFLGDQPQHF
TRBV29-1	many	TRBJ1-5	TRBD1	TGCAGCGTTGGAGGGGGGACAGCCGATCAGCCCCAGCATTTT	CSVGGGTADQPQHF
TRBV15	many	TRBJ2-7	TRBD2	TGTGCCACCAGAGCGTGGCGGGGGGCGGAAGAGCAGTACTTC	CATRAWRGAEEQYF
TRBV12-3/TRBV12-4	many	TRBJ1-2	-	TGTGCCAGCAGTTTACGGGGCCAGGATCATAACTATGGCTACACCTTC	CASSLRGQDHNYGYTF
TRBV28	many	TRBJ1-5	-	TGTGCCAGCAGTCGCCTTGAGGGAGACAATCAGCCCCAGCATTTT	CASSRLEGDNQPQHF
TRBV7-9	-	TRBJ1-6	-	TGTGCCAGCAGGTTGAACCGGGTGAATTCACCCCTCCACTTT	CASRLNRVNSPLHF
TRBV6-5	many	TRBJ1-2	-	TGTGCCAGCAGTTACTCACCGGACAGCACGAACTATGGCTACACCTTC	CASSYSPDSTNYGYTF
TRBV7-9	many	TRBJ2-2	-	TGTGCCAGCAGCTCGACATCCCTGTCCGCCGGGGAGCTGTTTTTT	CASSSTSLSAGELFF
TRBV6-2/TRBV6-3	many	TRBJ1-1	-	TGTGCCAGCATCTTGAACACTGAAGCTTTCTTT	CASILNTEAFF
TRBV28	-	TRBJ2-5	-	TGTGCCAGCAGTTATAGGGGTTCGATGGAGACCCAGTACTTC	CASSYRGSMETQYF
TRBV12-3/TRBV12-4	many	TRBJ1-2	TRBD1	TGTGCCAGCAGTCAGCGGGGACAGGGGGCGGGTGGCTACACCTTC	CASSQRGQGAGGYTF
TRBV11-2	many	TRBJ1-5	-	TGTGCCAGCAGCACTGACAGAAATCAGCCCCAGCATTTT	CASSTDRNQPQHF
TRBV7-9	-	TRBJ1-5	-	TGTGCCAGCAGCCCTACCAATCAGCCCCTGCATTTT	CASSPTNQPLHF
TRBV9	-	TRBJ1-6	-	TGTGCCAGCAGCGCCCCAGGGAAACCACCCCTCCACTTT	CASSAPGKPPLHF
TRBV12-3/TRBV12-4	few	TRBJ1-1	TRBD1	TGTGCCAGCAGTTTCCGACAGGGCAAAGCTTTCTTT	CASSFRQGKAFF
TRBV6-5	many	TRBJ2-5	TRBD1	TGTGCCAGCAGTTCATGGACAGGGGAGACCCAGTACTTC	CASSSWTGETQYF